These T cell receptor beta chains were read from a single sample in a study of control samples from healthy donors and cancer patients. Using immunoSEQ multiplex PCR, the repertoire was profiled, and TCRdb retains in-frame clones only, with some absent. The sample has 75,000 to 90,000 clones, around nine tenths seen once. The sequenced sample consisted of blood. These receptors originate from a man younger than 45 in good health. CDR3s include the opening cysteine and the closing phenylalanine or tryptophan. The D gene is left open where the match is weak. Where a row states a size, it is once, few, many or the class of an expanded clone; other rows omit it.

size | V | D | CDR3
many | TRBV27 | TRBD1 | CASSPRQGRSTEAFF
. | TRBV9 | TRBD2 | CASSAFSGGAGEQYF
. | TRBV30 | . | CAWSVSQAINQPQHF
. | TRBV18 | TRBD1 | CASSPSQGEETQYF
. | TRBV12-3/TRBV12-4 | . | CASSAGDGETQYF
. | TRBV24-1 | . | CATSDSAAGSSYEQYF
. | TRBV24-1 | . | CATSVTAQETQYF
. | TRBV11-2 | TRBD2 | CASGEGNKRTGELFF
. | TRBV3-1/TRBV3-2 | TRBD2 | CASSPREGAKNIQYF
. | TRBV25-1 | . | CASSENPGAFF
. | TRBV7-8 | . | CASSLGGLNQPQHF